This T cell receptor (beta chain) is drawn from a study of T cells in localized non-small cell lung cancer. The study's findings and limits: A median approximately 60 of the top 100 tumor clones appeared in adjacent lung. Owing to sequencing of a solitary tumor region, heterogeneity cannot be discounted. Among blood samples, higher T cell density accompanied longer overall survival. Uninvolved adjacent lung showed peak T cell clonality, exceeding tumor.

Clones were sequenced by immunoSEQ multiplex PCR, and TCRdb holds only the in-frame ones, with some missing. Among around 78,000 clones listed, 85% to 90% were seen once. Of note for this clone: Its antigen remains unknown.

Material: peripheral blood, obtained before any cancer treatment. This TCR derives from a woman between 35 and 70 years old with stage I squamous cell lung carcinoma.

In nucleotides, the CDR3 is TGTGCCAGCTCCCCGAGGAGCGGGGGGACGAACACCGGGGAGCTGTTTTTT. It yields the protein CASSPRSGGTNTGELFF. This chain joins TRBV18 and TRBJ2-2; 9 bases align to TRBD2. Germline loops: CDR1 KGHSH, CDR2 LQKENI. This CDR3 is built from 17 residues. Trimming removed 6 bases from V and 0 bases from J; junction bases left unmatched: 8.